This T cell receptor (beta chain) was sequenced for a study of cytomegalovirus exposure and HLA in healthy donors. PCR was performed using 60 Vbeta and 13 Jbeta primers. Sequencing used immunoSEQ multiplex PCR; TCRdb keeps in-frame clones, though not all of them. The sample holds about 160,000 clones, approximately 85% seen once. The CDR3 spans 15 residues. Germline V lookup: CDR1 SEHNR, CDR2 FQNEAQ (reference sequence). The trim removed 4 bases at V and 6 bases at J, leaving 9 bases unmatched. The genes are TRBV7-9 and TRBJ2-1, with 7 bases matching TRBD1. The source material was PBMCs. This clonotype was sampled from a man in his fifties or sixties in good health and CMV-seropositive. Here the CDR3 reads CASSSPQGDVNEQFF. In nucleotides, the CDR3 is TGTGCCAGCAGCTCACCCCAGGGGGATGTCAATGAGCAGTTCTTC.